In this sample, the clone carrying this T cell receptor beta chain turned up once. Its antigen is still unknown. Per germline, CDR1 SGHNT and CDR2 YYREEE (reference sequence). J gave up 3 bases and V 3 bases, and 9 bases lay outside the gene matches. This CDR3 region has 16 residues. The sample comes from a study of cytomegalovirus exposure and HLA in healthy donors. Study-wide points: It was confirmed in vitro that a few of the CMV-associated chains were specific for CMV antigens. Associated with HLA alleles at 0.05 false discovery rate in a later analysis were around 15,000 TCR beta sequences.

PCR employed 60 Vbeta and 13 Jbeta primers. The method was immunoSEQ multiplex PCR; TCRdb's version includes in-frame clones alone and lacks a portion of them. This sample carries approximately 140,000 clones, around 72% of them seen once, and the ten largest clones take roughly 2.7%. Donors had nominal health at sampling but likely had unrecorded immune exposures. The TCR originated in a human donor in good health. The chain has TRBV5-4 and TRBJ2-7, with 10 bases that match TRBD2. Sequences were obtained from PBMCs. CDR3: CASSSRQAGGVYEQYF. The CDR3 coding sequence is TGTGCCAGCAGCTCGAGGCAAGCGGGAGGGGTCTACGAGCAGTACTTC. The full variable domain, in which reference TRBV5-4 and TRBJ2-7 provide the parts outside the CDR3, is ETGVTQSPTHLIKTRGQQVTLRCSSQSGHNTVSWYQQALGQGPQFIFQYYREEENGRGNFPPRFSGLQFPNYSSELNVNALELDDSALYLCASSSRQAGGVYEQYFGPGTRLTVT.